The rows below give T cell receptor delta chains drawn from one sample of a study of delta chains in infants with herpesvirus infections. TCRdb re-called the RT-PCR reads using CATT. Counted here are some 1,500 delta-chain clones, 25% to 30% occurring once; the ten biggest clones make up around 10%. The sample consisted of peripheral blood, taken at time point 1 of longitudinal follow-up. Receptor source: a human donor who was a Ugandan infant, either HIV-exposed or HIV-unexposed (not recorded which). The CDR3 runs from the conserved cysteine through the conserved F or W. A D gene is named only where the DNA matches it firmly. The size entry is marked missing in some rows and otherwise reads once, few, many or a size class.

j_call | clone_size | d_call | cdr3_length | v_call | cdr3_nt | cdr3_aa
TRDJ1 | - | TRDD3 | 22 | TRAV14/DV4 | TGTGCAATGAGAGAGTTTTCGGGAGGTCGTACTGGGGGATACGCCAACACCGATAAACTCATCTTT | CAMREFSGGRTGGYANTDKLIF
TRDJ1 | - | TRDD3 | 23 | TRDV1 | TGTGCTCTTGGGGAACTACGGCTCCTACCCGCACGCTGGGGGATTATCGGCCCCGATAAACTCATCTTT | CALGELRLLPARWGIIGPDKLIF
TRDJ2 | - | TRDD3 | 14 | TRDV2 | TGTGCCTGTGATATACTGGGGGATAAAGCACAACTCTTCTTT | CACDILGDKAQLFF
TRDJ1 | large | - | 14 | TRDV1 | TGTGCTCTTGGGGACCCTACCAAGGTTCCTGGCCTCATCTTT | CALGDPTKVPGLIF
TRDJ1 | large | TRDD3 | 15 | TRDV3 | TGTGCCTTTTGCCTGGGGGGCCTTTACACCGATAAACTCATCTTT | CAFCLGGLYTDKLIF
TRDJ1 | large | TRDD3 | 18 | TRDV1 | TGTGCTCTTGGGGATTGCCTTCCTCTACCGGGGGATACTGATAAACTCATCTTT | CALGDCLPLPGDTDKLIF
TRDJ3 | once | TRDD3 | 24 | TRDV2 | TGTGCCTGTGACTCACTCGACGACGTACTGGGGGACCTCCCAAGCTCCTGGGACACCCGACAGATGTTTTTC | CACDSLDDVLGDLPSSWDTRQMFF
TRDJ1 | few | TRDD3 | 23 | TRDV2 | TGTGCCTGTGACACCGGTGCCCTTGGTGGGGGATACGCGGCCCAATCGTACACCGATAAACTCATCTTT | CACDTGALGGGYAAQSYTDKLIF
TRDJ1 | large | TRDD3 | 23 | TRDV1 | TGTGCTCTTGGGGAGCTCAGTTTTTCTACTGGGGGATACGCCACCCGTTGGGCCGATAAACTCATCTTT | CALGELSFSTGGYATRWADKLIF
TRDJ1 | - | TRDD3 | 20 | TRDV1 | TGTGCTCTTGGGGAACCGGGGGCTAAGTACTGGGGGTTGTACACCGATAAACTCATCTTT | CALGEPGAKYWGLYTDKLIF
TRDJ2 | few | TRDD3 | 17 | TRDV2 | TGTGCCTGTGACACACTGGGGGATACGACTTTGACAGCACAACTCTTCTTT | CACDTLGDTTLTAQLFF
TRDJ1 | - | TRDD3 | 21 | TRAV29/DV5 | TGTGCAGCGACCTCCTCCTCTCTACCTCTTCCTATACTGGGGGACGACGATAAACTCATCTTT | CAATSSSLPLPILGDDDKLIF
TRDJ1 | - | TRDD3 | 20 | TRDV1 | TGTGCTCTTGGGGAATTTTCGTACAGCGTACTGGGGGATAAAGCCGATAAACTCATCTTT | CALGEFSYSVLGDKADKLIF
TRDJ1 | few | TRDD3 | 23 | TRDV1 | TGTGCTCTTGGGGAACTTAGGCCCCTTCCTTTCTGGGGGATAAAGGGGTACACCGATAAACTCATCTTT | CALGELRPLPFWGIKGYTDKLIF
TRDJ1 | large | TRDD3 | 17 | TRDV1 | TGTGCTCTTGGGGTCTATACTGGGGGATACAGCACCGATAAACTCATCTTT | CALGVYTGGYSTDKLIF
TRDJ3 | medium-sized | TRDD3 | 18 | TRDV2 | TGTGCCTGTGACTCCCTGGGGGTTAGCTCCTGGGACACCCGACAGATGTTTTTC | CACDSLGVSSWDTRQMFF
TRDJ2 | large | TRDD3 | 16 | TRDV2 | TGTGCCTGTGACACCGTACTGGGGGATACGGTGGCACAACTCTTCTTT | CACDTVLGDTVAQLFF
TRDJ3 | once | TRDD3 | 20 | TRDV1 | TGTGCTCTTGGGGAACTCCCCAAGAACTGGGGGACCTGGGACACCCGACAGATGTTTTTC | CALGELPKNWGTWDTRQMFF